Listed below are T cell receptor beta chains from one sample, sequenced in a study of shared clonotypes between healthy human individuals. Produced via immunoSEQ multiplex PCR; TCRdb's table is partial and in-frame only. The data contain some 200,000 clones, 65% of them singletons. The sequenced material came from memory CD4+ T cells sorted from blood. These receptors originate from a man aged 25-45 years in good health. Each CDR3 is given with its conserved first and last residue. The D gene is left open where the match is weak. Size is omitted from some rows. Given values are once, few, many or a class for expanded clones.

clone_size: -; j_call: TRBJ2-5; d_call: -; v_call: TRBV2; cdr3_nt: TGTGCCAGCACGATCAGAGAGACCCAGTACTTC; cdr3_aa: CASTIRETQYF
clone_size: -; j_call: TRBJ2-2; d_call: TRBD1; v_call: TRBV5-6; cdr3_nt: TGTGCCAGCAACACAGGGGGTGGCACCGGGGAGCTGTTTTTT; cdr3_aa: CASNTGGGTGELFF
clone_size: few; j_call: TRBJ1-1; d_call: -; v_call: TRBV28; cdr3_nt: TGTGCCAGCAGTTTATGGGGGGGCGAAGCTGAAGCTTTCTTT; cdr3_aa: CASSLWGGEAEAFF
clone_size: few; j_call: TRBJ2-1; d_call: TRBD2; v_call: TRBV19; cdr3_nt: TGTGCCAGTAGTATCCAACTAGCGGGAGTAGGAAATGAGCAGTTCTTC; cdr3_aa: CASSIQLAGVGNEQFF
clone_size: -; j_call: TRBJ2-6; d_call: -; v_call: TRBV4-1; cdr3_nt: TGCGCCAGCAGCCAAGCCCACATAAGAGGGGCCGGGGCCAACGTCCTGACTTTC; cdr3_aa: CASSQAHIRGAGANVLTF
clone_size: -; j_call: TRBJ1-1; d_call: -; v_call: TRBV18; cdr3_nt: TGTGCCAGCTCACCGGGATGGACCAACACTGAAGCTTTCTTT; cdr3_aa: CASSPGWTNTEAFF
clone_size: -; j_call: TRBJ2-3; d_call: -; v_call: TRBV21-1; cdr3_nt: TGTGCCAGCAGCAAAGTTAACAGTAGCACAGATACGCAGTATTTT; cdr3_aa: CASSKVNSSTDTQYF
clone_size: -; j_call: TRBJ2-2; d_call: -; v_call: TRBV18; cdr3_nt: TGTGCCAGCTCACAAGCGAACAGGCCTTACACCGGGGAGCTGTTTTTT; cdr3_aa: CASSQANRPYTGELFF
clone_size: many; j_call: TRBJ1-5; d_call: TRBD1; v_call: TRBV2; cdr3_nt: TGTGCCAGCAGCCTCGAGGGGGCGCGGTGGGGTCAGCCCCAGCATTTT; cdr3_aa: CASSLEGARWGQPQHF
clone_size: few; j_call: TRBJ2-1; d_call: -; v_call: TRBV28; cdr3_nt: TGTGCCAGCAGTTTCCCGATGACCAATGAGCAGTTCTTC; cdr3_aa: CASSFPMTNEQFF
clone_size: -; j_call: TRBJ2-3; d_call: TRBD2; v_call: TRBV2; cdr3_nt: TGTGCCAGCAGTGAAGGGCTAGCGGGAGAGGGTACGCAGTATTTT; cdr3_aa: CASSEGLAGEGTQYF
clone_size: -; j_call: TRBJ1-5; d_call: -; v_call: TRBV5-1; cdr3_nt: TGCGCCAGCAGCTTGGTTCCCGGGTCGAATCAGCCCCAGCATTTT; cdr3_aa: CASSLVPGSNQPQHF
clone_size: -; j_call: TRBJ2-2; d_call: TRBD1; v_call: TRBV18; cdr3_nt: TGTGCCAGCTCACCCCCGGGACAGGGGGCCGGCGGGGAGCTGTTTTTT; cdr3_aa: CASSPPGQGAGGELFF
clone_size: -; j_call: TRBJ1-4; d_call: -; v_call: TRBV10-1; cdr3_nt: TGCGCCAGCAGTGAGCCGCGAGGTTGTCAAAAACTGTTTTTT; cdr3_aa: CASSEPRGCQKLFF
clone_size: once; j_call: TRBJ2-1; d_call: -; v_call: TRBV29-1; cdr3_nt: TGCAGCGTAGGACCCACACCAGGCAATGAGCAGTTCTTC; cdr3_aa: CSVGPTPGNEQFF
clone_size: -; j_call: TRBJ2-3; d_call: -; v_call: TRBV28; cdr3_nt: TGTGCCAGCAGTTTCCCTAAAGGGGGGAGCGGCACAGATACGCAGTATTTT; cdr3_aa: CASSFPKGGSGTDTQYF
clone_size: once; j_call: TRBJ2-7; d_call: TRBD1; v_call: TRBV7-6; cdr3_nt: TGTGCCAGCAGCAGGGACAGGGACTACGAGCAGTACTTC; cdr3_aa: CASSRDRDYEQYF
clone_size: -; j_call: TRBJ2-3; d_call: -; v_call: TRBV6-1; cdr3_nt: TGTGCCAGCACTCCGCAGGGGAGCACAGATACGCAGTATTTT; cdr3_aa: CASTPQGSTDTQYF
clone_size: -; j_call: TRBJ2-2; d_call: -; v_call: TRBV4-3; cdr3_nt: TGCGCCAGCAGCCAACGGGACCGGGTCGGAGGGGAGCTGTTTTTT; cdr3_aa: CASSQRDRVGGELFF
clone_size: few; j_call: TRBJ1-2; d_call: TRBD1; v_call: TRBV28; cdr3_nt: TGTGCCAGCAGTTTCGGGGACAGATACTATGGCTACACCTTC; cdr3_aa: CASSFGDRYYGYTF
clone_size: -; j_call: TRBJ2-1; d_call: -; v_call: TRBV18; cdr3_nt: TGTGCCAGCTCACCACGGACAGTAAAAACCTACAATGAGCAGTTCTTC; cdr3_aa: CASSPRTVKTYNEQFF
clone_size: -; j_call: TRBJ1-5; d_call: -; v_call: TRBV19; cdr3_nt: TGTGCCAGTAGTATTCCAGGGGCCCAGCCCCAGCATTTT; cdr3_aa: CASSIPGAQPQHF
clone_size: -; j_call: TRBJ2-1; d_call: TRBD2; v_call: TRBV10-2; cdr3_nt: TGCGCCAGCAGAGCGGGAGGGCCGAGTAATGAGCAGTTCTTC; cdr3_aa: CASRAGGPSNEQFF